Listed here are 18 T cell receptor beta chains from one sample, sequenced in a study of blood T cell repertoires in COVID-19. Assay used: immunoSEQ multiplex PCR; TCRdb lists only in-frame clones, some missing. The data show 120,000 to 150,000 clones, roughly 87% seen once. The sample comprised peripheral blood. Source of these receptors: a woman aged 50 to 60 with acute or convalescent COVID-19.

The chain recombines TRBV29-1 with TRBJ2-1; TRBD2 might be the D (5 bases). This CDR3 has 14 residues. Germline V gives CDR1 SQVTM, CDR2 ANQGSEA. Trimming pared 5 bases from V and 2 bases from J, leaving 13 bases between. The CDR3 protein is CSVNGRGTYNEQFF. The CDR3 coding sequence is TGCAGCGTTAATGGTCGGGGTACCTACAATGAGCAGTTCTTC.

This clone was seen a few times. The chain carries TRBV28 and TRBJ1-5; 12 nucleotides match TRBD1. This CDR3 spans 15 amino acids. Germline V CDR1 and CDR2: MDHEN, SYDVKM. J gave up 4 bases and V 8 bases, and 6 bases lay outside the gene matches. This chain's CDR3 is CASHPGQGANQPQHF. In DNA form, the CDR3 reads TGTGCCAGCCACCCGGGACAGGGGGCTAATCAGCCCCAGCATTTT.

On this clone: A much bigger clone sits one base away, suggesting this may be a read error. The chain uses TRBV6-4 and TRBJ2-7; possible D gene TRBD1, 5 bases. The CDR3 runs to 14 residues. Germline lookup yields CDR1 MRHNA and CDR2 SNTAGT. V lost 6 bases to trimming and J lost 1 base, with 13 bases between them. CDR3 sequence reads: CASSSGPLSYEQYF. CDR3 in DNA: TGTGCCAGCAGCTCAGGGCCTTTATCCTACGAGCAGTACTTC.

The chain couples TRBV4-1 to TRBJ1-2; 12 nucleotides align to TRBD1. With 4 bases clipped from V and 6 bases from J, the junction kept 9 bases outside the gene matches. The V gene's germline CDR1 is MGHRA and CDR2 YSYEKL. The CDR3 spans 16 residues. The CDR3 region is CASSLGTGGRKNGYTF. The CDR3 region has the DNA TGCGCCAGCAGCCTCGGGACAGGGGGCAGGAAAAATGGCTACACCTTC.

J is TRBJ2-2 and V is TRBV10-3; perhaps TRBD1 as D (5 bases). The CDR3 sequence is 14 residues long. V was pared by 6 bases and J by 3 bases, with 11 bases between. Germline V gives CDR1 ENHRY, CDR2 SYGVKD. CDR3 in DNA: TGTGCCATCAGCATAGGGGTGGACACCGGGGAGCTGTTTTTT. Protein product: CAISIGVDTGELFF.

The chain recombines TRBV5-4 with TRBJ2-1; 11 bases are shared with TRBD2. J gave up 7 bases and V 5 bases, and 8 bases lay outside the gene matches. This CDR3 contains 15 residues. Per the germline V gene, CDR1 is SGHNT and CDR2 is YYREEE (reference sequence). The CDR3 region is CASRLLAGALNEQFF. The CDR3 DNA reads as TGTGCCAGCAGACTACTAGCGGGAGCTCTTAATGAGCAGTTCTTC.

The gene calls are TRBV7-3 and TRBJ2-7; D possibly corresponds to TRBD1 (6 bases). CDR1 and CDR2 from the germline V gene are SGHTA and FQGTGA. This CDR3 contains 14 residues. V was trimmed by 5 bases and J by 0 bases, leaving 11 bases between them. The CDR3, as DNA: TGTGCCAGCAGCCCACAGGGAAGCTCCTACGAGCAGTACTTC. Translating it yields CASSPQGSSYEQYF.

This sequence joins TRBV10-1 and TRBJ2-2; D is perhaps TRBD2 (7 bases). The V gene lost 3 bases and the J gene lost 3 bases, with 11 bases spanning the gap. Germline V gene lookup returns CDR1 WNHNN and CDR2 SYGVQD (reference sequence). The CDR3 length is 15 residues. As DNA, the CDR3 is TGCGCCAGCAGTGATCAGGGGAGGGACACCGGGGAGCTGTTTTTT. Amino acids: CASSDQGRDTGELFF.

This clone was observed a single time. The chain is built from TRBV28 and TRBJ2-3; 7 nucleotides agree with TRBD1. The CDR3 extends over 13 amino acids. Germline trimming cut 6 bases from V and 3 bases from J; bases unmatched to any gene: 3. Germline V CDR1 and CDR2: MDHEN, SYDVKM. CDR3 coding DNA: TGTGCCAGCAGACTGGACAGGACAGATACGCAGTATTTT. This translates into CASRLDRTDTQYF.

The V call is TRBV28, the J call TRBJ1-2, with a weak D call TRBD1 (6 bases). V dropped 4 bases and J dropped 2 bases, with 17 bases sitting between them. Germline loops: CDR1 MDHEN, CDR2 SYDVKM. The CDR3 is made up of 16 amino acids. CDR3 residues: CASSSPGRGGNYGYTF. The CDR3 nucleotides read TGTGCCAGCAGTTCCCCAGGTAGGGGGGGCAACTATGGCTACACCTTC.

The rearrangement joins TRBV12-3 or TRBV12-4 to TRBJ2-7; D call uncertain. The CDR3 totals 13 residues. V was trimmed by 1 base and J by 0 bases, leaving 4 bases between them. CDR3 in DNA: TGTGCCAGCAGTTTAGTGCGCTCCTACGAGCAGTACTTC. It is translated as CASSLVRSYEQYF.

The chain joins TRBV7-9 to TRBJ1-5; no clear D. Trimming took off 1 base at V and 0 bases at J, with 7 bases between the two ends. The CDR3 is 15 residues long. Germline CDR1 reads SEHNR; CDR2 reads FQNEAQ (reference sequence). The CDR3 sequence: CASSLGGHSNQPQHF. For the CDR3, the DNA is TGTGCCAGCAGCTTAGGCGGGCATAGCAATCAGCCCCAGCATTTT. The full variable domain, with the rest looked up from reference TRBV7-9 and TRBJ1-5, is DTGVSQNPRHKITKRGQNVTFRCDPISEHNRLYWYRQTLGQGPEFLTYFQNEAQLEKSRLLSDRFSAERPKGSFSTLEIQRTEQGDSAMYLCASSLGGHSNQPQHFGDGTRLSIL.

The chain joins TRBV15 to TRBJ1-3, with D unclear. Germline V gene sequence: CDR1 LNHNV, CDR2 YYDKDF (reference sequence). The CDR3 runs 16 residues. Trimming cost V 0 bases and J 4 bases, with 13 bases left between them. The CDR3 loop reads CATSRDPTSTGNTIYF. In nucleotides, the CDR3 is TGTGCCACCAGCAGAGATCCTACGAGTACCGGAAACACCATATATTTT.

The chain uses TRBV10-1 and TRBJ1-1, with TRBD1 matching over 7 bases. After removal of 6 bases from V and 5 bases from J, the junction contained 6 bases not matched to a gene. Germline V lookup: CDR1 WNHNN, CDR2 SYGVQD (reference sequence). The CDR3 consists of 13 residues. CDR3 amino acids: CASSGQAGTEAFF. The CDR3 DNA reads as TGCGCCAGCAGCGGACAGGCGGGGACTGAAGCTTTCTTT.

This chain connects TRBV2 to TRBJ2-2; D is ambiguous. Germline assignment: CDR1 SNHLY and CDR2 FYNNEI. The CDR3 runs 15 residues. V lost 2 bases and J lost 1, with 8 bases in between. DNA for the CDR3: TGTGCCAGCAGTGAAAAACACAGGAACACCGGGGAGCTGTTTTTT. This gives the protein CASSEKHRNTGELFF.

The rearrangement links TRBV11-3 to TRBJ1-1; a possible D gene is TRBD1 (5 bases). Trimming removed 1 base at V and 6 bases at J, with 12 bases between. CDR1 SGHNT and CDR2 YENEEA come from the germline V gene. The CDR3 sequence is 14 residues long. DNA for the CDR3: TGTGCCAGCAGCTTAGGGTCAGGGTACTCTGAAGCTTTCTTT. Protein product: CASSLGSGYSEAFF.

This chain links TRBV30 with TRBJ1-1, with D perhaps matching TRBD1 (5 bases). The CDR3 is 13 amino acids. Looked up from germline, CDR1 is GTSNPN and CDR2 is SVGIG (reference sequence). The V end was cut by 0 bases, the J end by 11 bases, with 16 bases between. The CDR3 nucleotides read TGTGCCTGGAGTGTAGTTTCGGGTGGGGGGGCTTTCTTT. Its translation: CAWSVVSGGGAFF.

The CDR3 sequence: CASIKGGTDYTGELFF. CDR3 nucleotides: TGTGCCAGCATAAAAGGGGGGACAGACTACACCGGGGAGCTGTTTTTT. The chain couples TRBV25-1 to TRBJ2-2; possibly TRBD1 for D (7 bases). Germline CDR1 reads MGHDK; CDR2 reads SYGVNS. V was pared by 7 bases and J by 3 bases, with 18 bases between. This CDR3 has 16 amino acids. Complete variable domain (other parts from reference TRBV25-1 and TRBJ2-2): EADIYQTPRYLVIGTGKKITLECSQTMGHDKMYWYQQDPGMELHLIHYSYGVNSTEKGDLSSESTVSRIRTEHFPLTLESARPSHTSQYLCASIKGGTDYTGELFFGEGSRLTVL.